This T cell receptor beta chain was recovered during a study of shared clonotypes between healthy human individuals. On the study more broadly: The study enrolled a couple of women and three men aged 18 to 49. General observations from the study: Larger richness was generally estimated for naive than memory subsets.

Clones were read by immunoSEQ multiplex PCR, and TCRdb kept only the in-frame ones, dropping some. This sample has a few million clones, with roughly 93% found just once. The germline CDR1 and CDR2 sequences are SGHVS and FQNEAQ. V lost 5 bases and J lost 0, with 10 bases in between. This CDR3 has 14 amino acids. Free of recent acute infections or vaccinations, the donors were healthy HIV-negative adults. Each sample came from a Caucasian adult donor living in Nashville, Tennessee. Concerning this clone itself: The antigen is unknown.

The chain couples TRBV7-8 to TRBJ1-2, with D perhaps matching TRBD1 (5 bases). The source is a man between 18 and 35 years old in good health. Some clones in this sample may be carry-over from other donors' samples. Sequencing input: naive CD4+ T cells from PBMCs. Subset meaning: CD45RA+ positively selected. The CDR3 spells CASSPGPTNYGYTF. Here the CDR3 DNA reads TGTGCCAGCAGCCCGGGACCCACTAACTATGGCTACACCTTC. Drawing the rest from reference TRBV7-8 and TRBJ1-2, the complete variable domain is GAGVSQSPRYKVAKRGQDVALRCDPISGHVSLFWYQQALGQGPEFLTYFQNEAQLDKSGLPSDRFFAERPEGSVSTLKIQRTQQEDSAVYLCASSPGPTNYGYTFGSGTRLTVV.